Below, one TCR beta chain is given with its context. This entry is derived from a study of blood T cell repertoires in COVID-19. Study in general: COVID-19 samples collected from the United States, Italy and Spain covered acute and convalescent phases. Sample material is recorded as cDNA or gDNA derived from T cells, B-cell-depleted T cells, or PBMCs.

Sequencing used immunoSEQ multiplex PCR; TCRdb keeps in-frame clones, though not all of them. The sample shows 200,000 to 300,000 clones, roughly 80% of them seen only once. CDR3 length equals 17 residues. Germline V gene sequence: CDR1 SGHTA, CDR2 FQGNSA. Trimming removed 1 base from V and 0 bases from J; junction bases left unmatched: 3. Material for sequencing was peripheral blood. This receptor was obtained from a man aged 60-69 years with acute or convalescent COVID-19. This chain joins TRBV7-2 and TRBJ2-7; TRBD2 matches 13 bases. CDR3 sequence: CASSLGGLAGSSYEQYF. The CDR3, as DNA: TGTGCCAGCAGCTTAGGGGGACTAGCGGGGTCCTCCTACGAGCAGTACTTC.